This T cell receptor beta chain comes out of a study of T-cell memory formation after mild COVID-19. Germline-derived CDR1 and CDR2 are LGHDT and YNNKEL (reference sequence). Trimming cost V 0 bases and J 1 base, with 10 bases left between them. The length of the CDR3 is 16 residues. MiXCR, applied by TCRdb to the 5' RACE reads, yields one record per CDR3 protein. The sample holds under 600,000 distinct CDR3 sequences, roughly a fifth seen once. Sequenced material: PBMCs or a T cell subset sorted from them (not recorded which). The chain has TRBV3-1 and TRBJ2-1, with a weak D call TRBD2 (6 bases). This TCR was sampled from an adult woman who had mild COVID-19 (a few samples of this study predate the infection). Cell type and time point are not known. The CDR3 spells CASSQDQSGSYNEQFF. CDR3 bases: TGTGCCAGCAGCCAAGACCAAAGCGGGTCCTACAATGAGCAGTTCTTC.